A single sample is the source of the 26 T cell receptor beta chains below, sequenced in a study of T cells in Graves' hyperthyroidism and ophthalmopathy. RNA transcripts provided the source from which TCR beta CDR3 regions were amplified. The HTBI primer set was used in a first-round RT-PCR of the TCR CDR3. TCRdb reprocessed the multiplex PCR reads via MiXCR and lists one record per CDR3 protein. The profile shows 350,000 to 400,000 distinct CDR3 sequences, 15% of them singletons. The specimen was blood. The receptors were gathered from a woman in her twenties or thirties with Graves' hyperthyroidism.

This clonotype was found a few times. The chain combines TRBV10-3 with TRBJ2-1, with D possibly matching TRBD2 (5 bases). The CDR3 loop spans 15 amino acids. CDR1 is ENHRY and CDR2 is SYGVKD in the germline V gene. Trimming left V 3 bases short and J 2 bases short, with 11 bases between. CDR3 coding DNA: TGTGCCATCAGTGAAGTGTCGGGAACCTACAATGAGCAGTTCTTC. Its protein is CAISEVSGTYNEQFF.

This clonotype was counted between two and nine times. The chain uses TRBV4-1 and TRBJ1-5; tentatively, D is TRBD1 (5 bases). The CDR3 is 17 amino acids. Germline V gene lookup returns CDR1 MGHRA and CDR2 YSYEKL. Trimming left V 0 bases short and J 0 bases short, with 12 bases between. Written as DNA, the CDR3 is TGCGCCAGCAGCCAAGATAAAGGGGACCTTAGCAATCAGCCCCAGCATTTT. It encodes CASSQDKGDLSNQPQHF.

The V gene is TRBV6-1, the J gene TRBJ2-3; 11 bases are a match to TRBD2. V lost 6 bases to trimming and J lost 2 bases; unmatched junction nucleotides: 1. Germline V gives CDR1 MNHNS, CDR2 SASEGT. The CDR3 totals 14 residues. The CDR3 loop is CASRLAGATDTQYF. The CDR3 nucleotides read TGTGCCAGCAGACTAGCGGGAGCCACAGATACGCAGTATTTT.

In its sample, this clonotype was seen a few times. The chain is built from TRBV10-3 and TRBJ2-3; the match to TRBD2 covers 8 bases. The CDR3 runs 14 residues. From germline, CDR1 is ENHRY and CDR2 SYGVKD. Germline trimming cut 4 bases from V and 3 bases from J; bases unmatched to any gene: 3. This CDR3 reads CAISGQRGTDTQYF. The CDR3 DNA follows: TGTGCCATCAGTGGACAGCGGGGGACAGATACGCAGTATTTT.

In its sample, this clonotype was seen many times. The genes are TRBV11-2 and TRBJ2-7; 11 bases match TRBD2. The germline gives CDR1 SGHAT, CDR2 FQNNGV. The CDR3 runs to 14 residues. J was trimmed by 4 bases and V by 4 bases; bases with no gene match: 3. The CDR3 region has the DNA TGTGCCAGCAGCTATCTAGCGGGAGGTTACGAGCAGTACTTC. Protein: CASSYLAGGYEQYF.

A few counts support this clonotype. The CDR3 coding sequence is TGCGCCAGCAGCCAAGAATGGACTAACACCGGGGAGCTGTTTTTT. Translation: CASSQEWTNTGELFF. The chain recombines TRBV4-1 with TRBJ2-2, with D possibly matching TRBD2 (5 bases). This CDR3 contains 15 residues. Germline CDR1 and CDR2: MGHRA and YSYEKL. V was trimmed by 0 bases and J by 2 bases, leaving 7 bases between them.

This clonotype has ten or more counts. The chain has TRBV27 and TRBJ2-1; weak D call: TRBD2 (6 bases). Trimming took 7 bases from V and 2 from J, leaving 18 bases between them. The CDR3 is 16 amino acids. Looked up from germline, CDR1 is MNHEY and CDR2 is SMNVEV (reference sequence). CDR3 nucleotides: TGTGCCAGCACCCCCAGGCGCCGCGGGACCTACAATGAGCAGTTCTTC. Its protein product is CASTPRRRGTYNEQFF.

This clonotype was counted many times. The J gene is TRBJ1-3, the V gene TRBV28, with a possible D match to TRBD1 (5 bases). Germline CDR1 reads MDHEN; CDR2 reads SYDVKM. The V gene lost 2 bases and the J gene lost 0 bases, with 11 bases spanning the gap. This CDR3 spans 16 amino acids. CDR3 sequence reads: CASSLKGHTSGNTIYF. The CDR3 nucleotides read TGTGCCAGCAGTTTAAAAGGACACACCTCTGGAAACACCATATATTTT.

In its sample, this clonotype was seen many times. This chain connects TRBV12-3 or TRBV12-4 to TRBJ1-2, with D hard to call. Trimming shortened V by 7 bases and J by 1 base, and 7 bases separated the two germline ends. The CDR3 runs 12 residues. This CDR3 reads CASNGNNYGYTF. CDR3 coding DNA: TGTGCCAGCAACGGGAATAACTATGGCTACACCTTC.

The chain has TRBV19 and TRBJ1-1; D is perhaps TRBD1 (6 bases). Trimming removed 6 bases at V and 2 bases at J, with 13 bases between. The length of the CDR3 is 14 residues. Germline-derived CDR1 and CDR2 are LNHDA and SQIVND (reference sequence). The DNA of the CDR3 is TGTGCCAGTAGACTCGGGACATCCAACACTGAAGCTTTCTTT. Translating it yields CASRLGTSNTEAFF.

This clonotype has a count of ten or more. V is TRBV3-1 and J is TRBJ2-7, with unresolved D. The CDR3 runs to 13 residues. V was pared by 6 bases and J by 0 bases, with 9 bases between. CDR1 LGHDT and CDR2 YNNKEL come from the germline V gene (reference sequence). CDR3 residues: CASRTPGSYEQYF. CDR3 bases: TGTGCCAGCAGAACCCCAGGCTCCTACGAGCAGTACTTC.

This clonotype has a handful of counts. The genes are TRBV5-1 and TRBJ2-4; 8 bases are a match to TRBD2. V gave up 4 bases and J gave up 0 bases; unmatched junction bases: 6. CDR3 length equals 16 residues. Per germline, CDR1 SGHRS and CDR2 YFSETQ. The chain's CDR3 is CASSPTGGLAKNIQYF. The DNA of the CDR3 is TGCGCCAGCAGCCCGACGGGGGGGCTAGCCAAAAACATTCAGTACTTC.

This clonotype was observed at least ten times. The V gene is TRBV30, the J gene TRBJ2-7; 7 nucleotides align to TRBD2. Germline V gene lookup returns CDR1 GTSNPN and CDR2 SVGIG (reference sequence). With V trimmed by 4 bases and J by 3 bases, 0 bases remained unmatched. CDR3 size: 11 residues. As DNA, the CDR3 is TGTGCCTGGACTAGCGGCTACGAGCAGTACTTC. It yields the protein CAWTSGYEQYF. The full variable domain, rest sourced from reference TRBV30 and TRBJ2-7, is SQTIHQWPATLVQPVGSPLSLECTVEGTSNPNLYWYRQAAGRGLQLLFYSVGIGQISSEVPQNLSASRPQDRQFILSSKKLLLSDSGFYLCAWTSGYEQYFGPGTRLTVT.

The chain joins TRBV12-3 or TRBV12-4 to TRBJ1-1; D is undetermined. This CDR3 has 13 residues. V lost 4 bases and J 5 bases, leaving 11 bases between the germline ends. The CDR3 DNA reads TGTGCCAGCAGTTCCGGCCCGGGGACTGAAGCTTTCTTT. Residues: CASSSGPGTEAFF.

The rearrangement links TRBV3-1 to TRBJ2-5, with D possibly matching TRBD1 (6 bases). Per the germline V gene, CDR1 is LGHDT and CDR2 is YNNKEL (reference sequence). V dropped 5 bases and J dropped 4 bases, with 20 bases sitting between them. The CDR3 runs to 16 residues. CDR3 sequence (DNA): TGTGCCAGCAGCGCAAGAGGGGGATTTGGACGAGAGACCCAGTACTTC. Translation gives CASSARGGFGRETQYF.

This clonotype showed up many times. The chain couples TRBV24-1 to TRBJ2-7; 8 bases are shared with TRBD2. Germline V CDR1 and CDR2: KGHDR, SFDVKD. Trimming cost V 5 bases and J 5 bases; bases outside gene matches: 4. This CDR3 is built from 13 residues. CDR3 region: CATSVSGSNEQYF. DNA for the CDR3: TGTGCCACCAGTGTCAGCGGGAGCAACGAGCAGTACTTC.

To note about this clonotype: A single base separates this from a much larger clone, so it may be a read error. This rearrangement joins TRBV20-1 to TRBJ1-1; tentatively, D is TRBD1 (6 bases). V was clipped by 8 bases and J by 0 bases, with 10 bases between them. Germline lookup yields CDR1 DFQATT and CDR2 SNEGSKA (reference sequence). This CDR3 is 12 amino acids long. This chain's CDR3 is CSIRGLNTEAFF. In nucleotides, the CDR3 is TGCAGTATAAGGGGGTTGAACACTGAAGCTTTCTTT.

This clonotype was detected a few times. V usage is TRBV2 and J usage is TRBJ2-5; the D gene is possibly TRBD1 (6 bases). Germline loops: CDR1 SNHLY, CDR2 FYNNEI. The CDR3 contains 16 residues. Trimming removed 5 bases at V and 5 bases at J, with 21 bases between. CDR3 in DNA: TGTGCCAGCAGTTACAGGGCCACCACGAAGGAGGAGACCCAGTACTTC. Protein product: CASSYRATTKEETQYF.

This clonotype has only a few counts. The J gene is TRBJ2-2, the V gene TRBV10-3; D not resolved. Trimming stripped 3 bases from V and 6 bases from J, with 2 bases between. The CDR3 is made up of 11 amino acids. Germline CDR1 is ENHRY and CDR2 is SYGVKD. As DNA, the CDR3 is TGTGCCATCAGTGAACCCGGGGAGCTGTTTTTT. Its protein is CAISEPGELFF.

The chain carries TRBV20-1 and TRBJ2-2; 9 bases are shared with TRBD2. CDR3 length equals 14 residues. Per germline, CDR1 DFQATT and CDR2 SNEGSKA (reference sequence). The V and J ends lost 0 bases and 8 bases, in that order; junction bases with no gene match: 4. The chain's CDR3 is CSARDLAGRGELFF. CDR3 coding DNA: TGCAGTGCTAGAGACCTAGCGGGAAGGGGGGAGCTGTTTTTT.

The V and J genes are TRBV6-1 and TRBJ1-5, with TRBD1 matching over 7 bases. The CDR3 runs to 13 residues. V lost 6 bases and J lost 3; bases outside the gene matches: 2. The germline CDR1 and CDR2 sequences are MNHNS and SASEGT. The CDR3: CASRTGNNQPQHF. The CDR3 DNA reads as TGTGCCAGCAGGACAGGGAACAATCAGCCCCAGCATTTT.

The chain has TRBV19 and TRBJ1-5, with D tentatively TRBD1 (5 bases). CDR3 length: 13 residues. Germline values: CDR1 LNHDA, CDR2 SQIVND (reference sequence). Trimming took off 3 bases at V and 5 bases at J, with 8 bases between the two ends. In DNA form, the CDR3 reads TGTGCCAGTAGTATTGCCAGGGATCAGCCCCAGCATTTT. Translation: CASSIARDQPQHF.

This clonotype occurred many times. The chain couples TRBV24-1 to TRBJ2-1; TRBD1 aligns across 7 bases. V was clipped by 3 bases and J by 0 bases; unmatched bases: 7. The CDR3 spans 17 residues. Germline CDR1 and CDR2: KGHDR and SFDVKD. CDR3 in DNA: TGTGCCACCAGTGATCCGGGACAGAGTAGCTCCTACAATGAGCAGTTCTTC. It yields the protein CATSDPGQSSSYNEQFF.

The genes are TRBV6-1 and TRBJ1-5; no reliable D call. The CDR3 spans 13 residues. Germline assignment: CDR1 MNHNS and CDR2 SASEGT. Trimming shortened V by 10 bases and J by 7 bases, and 17 bases separated the two germline ends. Written as DNA, the CDR3 is TGTGCCACCATGATAGTTGGGTGGCAGCCCCAGCATTTT. Protein sequence: CATMIVGWQPQHF.

V usage is TRBV9 and J usage is TRBJ2-3; 7 bases agree with TRBD1. Germline-derived CDR1 and CDR2 are SGDLS and YYNGEE. V lost 2 bases and J lost 2; bases outside the gene matches: 14. This CDR3 has 18 amino acids. In nucleotides, the CDR3 is TGTGCCAGCAGCGTGAGTAACGACAGGGCTAGTACCACAGATACGCAGTATTTT. It yields the protein CASSVSNDRASTTDTQYF.

Many counts were recorded for this clonotype. The CDR3 DNA is TGTGCCAGCAGTGCACTCCGGGTGACCAGCTCCTACAATGAGCAGTTCTTC. Protein product: CASSALRVTSSYNEQFF. The chain recombines TRBV2 with TRBJ2-1; D not certain. The CDR3 spans 17 residues. Germline V gene lookup returns CDR1 SNHLY and CDR2 FYNNEI. The ends were cut back, 4 bases at V and 0 bases at J, with 16 bases in the middle. Supplemented by reference TRBV2 and TRBJ2-1, the full variable domain reads EPEVTQTPSHQVTQMGQEVILRCVPISNHLYFYWYRQILGQKVEFLVSFYNNEISEKSEIFDDQFSVERPDGSNFTLKIRSTKLEDSAMYFCASSALRVTSSYNEQFFGPGTRLTVL.